This TCR beta chain emerged from a study of cytomegalovirus exposure and HLA in healthy donors. Whole-study findings and limits: CMV serostatus was the only immune exposure information that was available.

Comment on this clone: The target antigen is unknown.

Both 60 Vbeta primers and 13 Jbeta primers went into the PCR. The table came from immunoSEQ multiplex PCR; TCRdb's copy has only in-frame clones and leaves some out. In the table there are under 150,000 clones, about four fifths of which are singletons. CDR3 size: 13 residues. V lost 2 bases to trimming and J lost 3 bases, with 6 bases between them. CDR1 and CDR2 (germline): MNHNS, SASEGT. The chain joins TRBV6-1 to TRBJ2-3; a possible D gene is TRBD2 (5 bases). Sequencing was done on a sample of PBMCs. The sequence was collected from a male donor in good health and CMV-seronegative. The DNA of the CDR3 is TGTGCCAGCAGTGAACGGGGTACAGATACGCAGTATTTT. Protein: CASSERGTDTQYF.